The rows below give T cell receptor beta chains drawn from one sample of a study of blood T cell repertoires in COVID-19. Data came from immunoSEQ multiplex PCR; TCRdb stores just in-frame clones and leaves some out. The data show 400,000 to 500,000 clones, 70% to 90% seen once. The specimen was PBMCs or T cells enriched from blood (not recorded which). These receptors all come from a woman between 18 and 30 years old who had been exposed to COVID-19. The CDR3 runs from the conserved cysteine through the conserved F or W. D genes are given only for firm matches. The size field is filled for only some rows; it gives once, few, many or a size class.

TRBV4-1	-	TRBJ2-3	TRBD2	TGCGCCAGCAGCCTTTTAGCGGGGGGTAGCACAGATACGCAGTATTTT	CASSLLAGGSTDTQYF
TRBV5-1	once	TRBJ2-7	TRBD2	TGCGCCAGCAGCTTGGTCTCGGGACTAGCGGGAGATTACGAGCAGTACTTC	CASSLVSGLAGDYEQYF
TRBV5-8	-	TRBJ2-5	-	TGTGCCAGCAGCTTACGGGGAGTCGGGACCCAGTACTTC	CASSLRGVGTQYF
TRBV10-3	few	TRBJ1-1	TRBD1	TGTGCCATCAGCCAACAGGGGGTCGCTGAAGCTTTCTTT	CAISQQGVAEAFF
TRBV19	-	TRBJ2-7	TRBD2	TGTGCCAGTAGCCCTGGGGGACTAGCGGGAGGCTTTTACGAGCAGTACTTC	CASSPGGLAGGFYEQYF
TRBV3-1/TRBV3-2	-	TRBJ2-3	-	TGTGCCAGCAGCCAAGATTTTCTAGCGACTACAGATACGCAGTATTTT	CASSQDFLATTDTQYF
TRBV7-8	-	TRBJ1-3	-	TGTGCCAGCAGCACCCGGACAATCTTCTCTGGAAACACCATATATTTT	CASSTRTIFSGNTIYF
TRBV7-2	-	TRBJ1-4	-	TGTGCCAGCAGATATGGGCCCGGTGGAACTAATGAAAAACTGTTTTTT	CASRYGPGGTNEKLFF
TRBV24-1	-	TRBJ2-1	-	TGTGCCACCAGTGATTACTCAGGGGAGGGACTGGATGAGCAGTTCTTC	CATSDYSGEGLDEQFF
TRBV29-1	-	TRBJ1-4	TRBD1	TGCAGCGTTGAGAAGGGGACAGGGTTAGGAAAACTGTTTTTT	CSVEKGTGLGKLFF
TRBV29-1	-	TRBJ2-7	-	TGCAGCGGCGGGACAGACAACGAGCAGTACTTC	CSGGTDNEQYF
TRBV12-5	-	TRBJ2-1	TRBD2	TGTGCTAGTGGAGCGGGGCCGTCCTACAATGAGCAGTTCTTC	CASGAGPSYNEQFF
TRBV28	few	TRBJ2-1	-	TGTGCCAGCGGAGAAACAGGGAACAGCAATGAGCAGTTCTTC	CASGETGNSNEQFF
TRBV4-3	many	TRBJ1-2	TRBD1	TGCGCCAGCAGCCAGTCCTCAGGGGGCCACTATGGCTACACCTTC	CASSQSSGGHYGYTF
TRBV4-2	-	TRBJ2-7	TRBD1	TGTGCCAGCAGCCAAGAGACAGGGGCCTACGAGCAGTACTTC	CASSQETGAYEQYF
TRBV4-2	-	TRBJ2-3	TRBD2	TGTGCCAGCAGCCAAGAAGCGGGGGGAGTCACAGATACGCAGTATTTT	CASSQEAGGVTDTQYF